This T cell receptor (beta chain) appears in the sequencing data of a study of cytomegalovirus exposure and HLA in healthy donors. Notes on the study in general: The study listed some 160 cytomegalovirus-associated TCR beta chains.

Note on this clone: Antigen: not known.

The assay was immunoSEQ multiplex PCR, and TCRdb's table has in-frame clones only and misses some. The profile shows around 58,000 clones, roughly 89% of them singletons. Trimming stripped 6 bases from V and 3 bases from J, with 11 bases between. The CDR3 spans 14 residues. CDR1 is MDHEN and CDR2 is SYDVKM in the germline V gene. The sequence was collected from a woman between 18 and 29 years old in good health and CMV-seronegative. This chain connects TRBV28 to TRBJ1-4; a possible D gene is TRBD1 (6 bases). Sequenced input: PBMCs. CDR3 amino acids: CASRTGNSNEKLFF. The CDR3 bases are TGTGCCAGCAGAACAGGGAATTCTAATGAAAAACTGTTTTTT.